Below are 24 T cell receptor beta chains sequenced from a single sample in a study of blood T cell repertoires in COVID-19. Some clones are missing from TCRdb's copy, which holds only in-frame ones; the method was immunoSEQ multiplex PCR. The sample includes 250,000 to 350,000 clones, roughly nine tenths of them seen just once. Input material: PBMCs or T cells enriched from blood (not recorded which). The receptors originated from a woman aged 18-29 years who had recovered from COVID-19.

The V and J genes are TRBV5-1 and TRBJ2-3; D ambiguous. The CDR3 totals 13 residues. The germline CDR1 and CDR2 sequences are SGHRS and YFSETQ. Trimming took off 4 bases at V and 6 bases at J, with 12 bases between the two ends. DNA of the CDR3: TGCGCCAGCAGCAGGAACATGAGGGATACGCAGTATTTT. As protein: CASSRNMRDTQYF.

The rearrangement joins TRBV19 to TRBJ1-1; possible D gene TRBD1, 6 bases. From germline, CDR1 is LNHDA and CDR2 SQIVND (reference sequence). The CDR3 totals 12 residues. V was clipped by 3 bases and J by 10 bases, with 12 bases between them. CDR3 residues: CASSIPTGTAFF. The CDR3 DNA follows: TGTGCCAGTAGTATCCCGACAGGTACAGCTTTCTTT.

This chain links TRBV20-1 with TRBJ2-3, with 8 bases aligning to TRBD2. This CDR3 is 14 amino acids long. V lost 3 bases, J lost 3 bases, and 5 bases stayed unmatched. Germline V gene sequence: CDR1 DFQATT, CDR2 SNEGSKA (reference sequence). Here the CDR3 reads CSASGTRGTDTQYF. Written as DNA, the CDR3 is TGCAGTGCTAGTGGGACTAGAGGGACAGATACGCAGTATTTT.

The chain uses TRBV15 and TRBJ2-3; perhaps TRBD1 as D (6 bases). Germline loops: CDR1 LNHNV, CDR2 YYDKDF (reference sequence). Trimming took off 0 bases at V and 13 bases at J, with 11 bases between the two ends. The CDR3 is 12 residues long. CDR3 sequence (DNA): TGTGCCACCAGCAGAGATGTCGCAGGGGAGTATTTT. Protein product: CATSRDVAGEYF. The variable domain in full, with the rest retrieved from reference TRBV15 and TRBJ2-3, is DAMVIQNPRYQVTQFGKPVTLSCSQTLNHNVMYWYQQKSSQAPKLLFHYYDKDFNNEADTPDNFQSRRPNTSFCFLDIRSPGLGDTAMYLCATSRDVAGEYFGPGTRLTVL.

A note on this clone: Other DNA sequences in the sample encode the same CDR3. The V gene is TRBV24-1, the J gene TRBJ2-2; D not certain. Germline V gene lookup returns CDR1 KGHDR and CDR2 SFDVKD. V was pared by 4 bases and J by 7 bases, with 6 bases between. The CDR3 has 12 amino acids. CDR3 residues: CATSDPGGELFF. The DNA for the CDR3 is TGTGCCACCAGTGACCCGGGCGGGGAGCTGTTTTTT.

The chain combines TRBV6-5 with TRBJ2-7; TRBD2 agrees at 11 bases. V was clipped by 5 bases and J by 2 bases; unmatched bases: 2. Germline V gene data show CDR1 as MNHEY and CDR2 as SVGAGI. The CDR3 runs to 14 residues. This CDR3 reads CASSPSGGTYEQYF. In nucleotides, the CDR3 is TGTGCCAGCAGTCCTAGCGGGGGGACCTACGAGCAGTACTTC.

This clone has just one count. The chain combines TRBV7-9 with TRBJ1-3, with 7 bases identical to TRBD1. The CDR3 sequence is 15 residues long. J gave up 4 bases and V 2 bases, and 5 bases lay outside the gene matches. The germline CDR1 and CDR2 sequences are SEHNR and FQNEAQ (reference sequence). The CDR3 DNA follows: TGTGCCAGCAGCTTAATTCAGGGGGTCGGAAACACCATATATTTT. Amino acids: CASSLIQGVGNTIYF.

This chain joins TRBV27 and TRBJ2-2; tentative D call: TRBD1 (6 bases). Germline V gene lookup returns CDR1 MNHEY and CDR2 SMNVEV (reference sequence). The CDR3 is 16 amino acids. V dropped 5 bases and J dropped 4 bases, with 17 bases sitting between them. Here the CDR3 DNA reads TGTGCCAGCAGTCCCGAAAGCAGGGGAACCACCGGGGAGCTGTTTTTT. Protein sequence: CASSPESRGTTGELFF.

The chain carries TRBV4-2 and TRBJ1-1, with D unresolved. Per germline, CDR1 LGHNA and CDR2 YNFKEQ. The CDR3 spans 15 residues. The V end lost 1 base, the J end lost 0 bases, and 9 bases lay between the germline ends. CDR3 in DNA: TGTGCCAGCAGCCAAGTTGGGCAGATGAACACTGAAGCTTTCTTT. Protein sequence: CASSQVGQMNTEAFF.

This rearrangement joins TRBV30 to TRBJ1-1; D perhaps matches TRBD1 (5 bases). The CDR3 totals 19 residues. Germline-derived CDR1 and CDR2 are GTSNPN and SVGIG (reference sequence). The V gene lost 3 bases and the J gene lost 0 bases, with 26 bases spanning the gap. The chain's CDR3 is CAWSPIKPFRGGMNTEAFF. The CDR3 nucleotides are TGTGCCTGGAGCCCGATAAAGCCGTTTCGGGGGGGGATGAACACTGAAGCTTTCTTT.

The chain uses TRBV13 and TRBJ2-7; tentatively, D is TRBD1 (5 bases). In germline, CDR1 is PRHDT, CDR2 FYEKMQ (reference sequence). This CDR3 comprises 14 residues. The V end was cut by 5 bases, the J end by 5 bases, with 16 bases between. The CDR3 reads CASSRPAGYHEQYF. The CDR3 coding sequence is TGTGCCAGCAGCCGCCCGGCAGGGTACCACGAGCAGTACTTC.

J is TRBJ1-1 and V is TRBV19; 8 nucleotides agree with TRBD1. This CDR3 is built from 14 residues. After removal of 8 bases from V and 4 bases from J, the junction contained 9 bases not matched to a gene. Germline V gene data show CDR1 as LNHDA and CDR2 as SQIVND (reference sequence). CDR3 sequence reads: CASQTGALGTEAFF. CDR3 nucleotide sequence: TGTGCCAGTCAGACAGGGGCGCTGGGCACTGAAGCTTTCTTT.

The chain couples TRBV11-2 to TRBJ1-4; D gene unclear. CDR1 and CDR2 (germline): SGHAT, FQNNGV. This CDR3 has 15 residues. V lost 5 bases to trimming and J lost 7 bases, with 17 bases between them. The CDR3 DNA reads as TGTGCCAGCAGCCCGTCAGGCGCACAGAGTGAAAAACTGTTTTTT. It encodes CASSPSGAQSEKLFF.

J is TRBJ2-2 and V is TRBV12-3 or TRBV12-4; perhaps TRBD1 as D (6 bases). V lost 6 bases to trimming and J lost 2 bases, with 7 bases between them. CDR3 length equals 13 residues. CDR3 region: CASRDRNTGELFF. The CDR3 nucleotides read TGTGCCAGCAGGGACAGAAACACCGGGGAGCTGTTTTTT.

The CDR3: CSAGDSGFANTGELFF. The CDR3 DNA reads as TGCAGCGCCGGGGACAGTGGATTCGCGAACACCGGGGAGCTGTTTTTT. This rearrangement joins TRBV29-1 to TRBJ2-2; 7 bases match TRBD1. V was pared by 7 bases and J by 0 bases, with 11 bases of the junction left unmatched. The CDR3 runs to 16 residues. Germline CDR1 SQVTM, CDR2 ANQGSEA.

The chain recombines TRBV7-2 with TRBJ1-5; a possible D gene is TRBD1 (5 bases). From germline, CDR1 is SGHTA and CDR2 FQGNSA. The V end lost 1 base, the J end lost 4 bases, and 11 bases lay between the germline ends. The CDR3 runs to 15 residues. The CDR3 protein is CASSLGGHTNQPQHF. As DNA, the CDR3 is TGTGCCAGCAGCTTAGGAGGACACACGAATCAGCCCCAGCATTTT.

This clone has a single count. CDR3 coding DNA: TGTGCCAGCAGCTCAGGACAGCTCTACGAGCAGTACTTC. It specifies CASSSGQLYEQYF. The chain has TRBV11-2 and TRBJ2-7, with D tentatively TRBD1 (6 bases). The germline V gene encodes CDR1 SGHAT and CDR2 FQNNGV. CDR3 size: 13 residues. V was cut by 4 bases and J by 3 bases, with 10 bases left in between.

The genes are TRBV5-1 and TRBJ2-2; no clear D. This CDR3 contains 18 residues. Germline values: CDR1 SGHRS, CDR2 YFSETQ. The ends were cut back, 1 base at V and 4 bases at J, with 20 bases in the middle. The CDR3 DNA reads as TGCGCCAGCAGCTTGAGCTTAGGCGAACCTTCGGGCACCGGGGAGCTGTTTTTT. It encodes CASSLSLGEPSGTGELFF.

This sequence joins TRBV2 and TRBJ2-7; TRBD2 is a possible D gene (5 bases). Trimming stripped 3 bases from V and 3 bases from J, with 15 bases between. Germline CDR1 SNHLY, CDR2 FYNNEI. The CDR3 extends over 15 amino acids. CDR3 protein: CASSDLPGTFYEQYF. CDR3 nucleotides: TGTGCCAGCAGTGATCTCCCGGGAACTTTCTACGAGCAGTACTTC.

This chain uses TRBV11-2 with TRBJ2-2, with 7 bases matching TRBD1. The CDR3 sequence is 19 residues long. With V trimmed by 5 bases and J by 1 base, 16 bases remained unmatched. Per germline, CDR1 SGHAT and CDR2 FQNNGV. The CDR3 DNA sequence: TGTGCCAGCAGCACCCAAGACAGGGAAGACGATTGGAACACCGGGGAGCTGTTTTTT. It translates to CASSTQDREDDWNTGELFF. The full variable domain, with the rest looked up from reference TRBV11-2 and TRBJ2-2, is EAGVAQSPRYKIIEKRQSVAFWCNPISGHATLYWYQQILGQGPKLLIQFQNNGVVDDSQLPKDRFSAERLKGVDSTLKIQPAKLEDSAVYLCASSTQDREDDWNTGELFFGEGSRLTVL.

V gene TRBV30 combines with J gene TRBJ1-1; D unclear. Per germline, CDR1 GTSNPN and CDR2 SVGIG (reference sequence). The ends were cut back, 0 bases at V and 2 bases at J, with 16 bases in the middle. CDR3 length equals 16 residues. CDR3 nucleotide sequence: TGTGCCTGGAGTGTACGGGCGGGGTATATTAACACTGAAGCTTTCTTT. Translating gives CAWSVRAGYINTEAFF.

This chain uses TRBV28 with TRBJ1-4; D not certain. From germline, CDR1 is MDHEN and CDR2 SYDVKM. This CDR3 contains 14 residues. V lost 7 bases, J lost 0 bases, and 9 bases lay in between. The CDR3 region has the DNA TGTGCCAGCACTACAGACGCAACTAATGAAAAACTGTTTTTT. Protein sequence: CASTTDATNEKLFF.

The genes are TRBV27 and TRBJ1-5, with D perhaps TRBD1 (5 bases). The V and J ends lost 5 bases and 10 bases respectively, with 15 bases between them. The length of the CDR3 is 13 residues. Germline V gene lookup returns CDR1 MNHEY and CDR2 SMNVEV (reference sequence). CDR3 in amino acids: CASSPAWTTPQHF. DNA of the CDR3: TGTGCCAGCAGTCCAGCCTGGACAACTCCCCAGCATTTT.

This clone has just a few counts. The CDR3, as DNA: TGTGCCAGTAGTATGGATCTGGCGGGGGGGGCGTTTGAGAATGAGCAGTTCTTC. Protein: CASSMDLAGGAFENEQFF. This chain links TRBV19 with TRBJ2-1; TRBD2 matches 9 bases. Germline assignment: CDR1 LNHDA and CDR2 SQIVND (reference sequence). The CDR3 totals 18 residues. Trimming cost V 3 bases and J 7 bases; bases outside gene matches: 16. Using reference TRBV19 and TRBJ2-1 for the parts outside the CDR3, the full variable domain is DGGITQSPKYLFRKEGQNVTLSCEQNLNHDAMYWYRQDPGQGLRLIYYSQIVNDFQKGDIAEGYSVSREKKESFPLTVTSAQKNPTAFYLCASSMDLAGGAFENEQFFGPGTRLTVL.